What follows describes a single T cell receptor (beta chain). The antigen is not known. The donors were members of the validation cohort comprising over 90 subjects, separate from the approximately 700-subject first cohort. The data belong to a study of cytomegalovirus exposure and HLA in healthy donors. Only in-frame clones appear in the TCRdb table, and some are missing; sequencing was by immunoSEQ multiplex PCR. The table has more than 85,000 clones, 85% to 90% seen once. Germline V gene lookup returns CDR1 MRHNA and CDR2 SNTAGT. The CDR3 runs 14 residues. V lost 2 bases and J lost 4; bases outside the gene matches: 1. Study-level findings and limits: According to reports, the classifier identified cytomegalovirus status with high specificity and sensitivity. A few chains linked to CMV were shown in vitro to be specific for CMV antigens.

The gene calls are TRBV6-4 and TRBJ2-2, with 7 positions matching TRBD1. This TCR was recovered from a young woman in good health and CMV-seronegative. Sample: PBMCs. CDR3 DNA: TGTGCCAGCAGTGACGAGGGGGCCACCGGGGAGCTGTTTTTT. Translating gives CASSDEGATGELFF.